The entry below gives a single T cell receptor (beta chain) sequence along with its context. Its target is unknown. There are 15 residues in the CDR3. CDR1 is MGHRA and CDR2 is YSYEKL in the germline V gene. After removal of 2 bases from V and 9 bases from J, the junction contained 10 bases not matched to a gene. The data were obtained in a study of cytomegalovirus exposure and HLA in healthy donors. PCR employed 60 Vbeta and 13 Jbeta primers. The data were produced by immunoSEQ multiplex PCR, yet TCRdb's version contains in-frame clones alone and is incomplete. The profile shows roughly 120,000 clones, around two thirds of them singletons. Points from the study as a whole: In most subjects, TCR beta sequences reportedly gave accurate predictions of HLA-A and HLA-B alleles.

This chain joins TRBV4-1 and TRBJ2-1; 7 bases line up with TRBD1. The sample taken for sequencing was PBMCs. The TCR comes from a woman in her 40s in good health and CMV-seropositive. CDR3 DNA: TGCGCCAGCAGCCAAAGTGGGACAGTGGAGGCTGAGCAGTTCTTC. Translation: CASSQSGTVEAEQFF.